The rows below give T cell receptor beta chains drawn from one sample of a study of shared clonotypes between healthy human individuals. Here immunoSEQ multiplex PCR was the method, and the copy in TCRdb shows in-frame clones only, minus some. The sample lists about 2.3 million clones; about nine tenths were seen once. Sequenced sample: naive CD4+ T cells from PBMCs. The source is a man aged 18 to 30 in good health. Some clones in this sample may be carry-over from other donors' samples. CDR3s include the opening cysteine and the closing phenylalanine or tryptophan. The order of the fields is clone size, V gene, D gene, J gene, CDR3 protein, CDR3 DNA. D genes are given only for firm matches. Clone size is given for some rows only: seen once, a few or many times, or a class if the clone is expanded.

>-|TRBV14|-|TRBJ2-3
CASSRTTRDTQYF
TGTGCCAGCAGCCGGACCACGAGGGATACGCAGTATTTT
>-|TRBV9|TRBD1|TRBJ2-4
CASSAGTGVKNIQYF
TGTGCCAGCAGCGCGGGTACAGGGGTGAAAAACATTCAGTACTTC
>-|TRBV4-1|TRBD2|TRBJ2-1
CASSQVGIAGGLSSYNEQFF
TGCGCCAGCAGCCAGGTGGGAATAGCGGGAGGTCTGAGCTCCTACAATGAGCAGTTCTTC
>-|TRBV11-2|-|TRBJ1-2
CASTRWGTGYTF
TGTGCCAGTACCCGATGGGGGACTGGCTACACCTTC
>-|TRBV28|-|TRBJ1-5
CASTTRDGYNQPQHF
TGTGCCAGCACAACCCGGGACGGCTACAATCAGCCCCAGCATTTT
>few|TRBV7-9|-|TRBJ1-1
CASSLLSTVNTEAFF
TGTGCCAGCAGCTTATTATCCACCGTGAACACTGAAGCTTTCTTT
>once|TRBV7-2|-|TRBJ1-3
CASSLASGNTIYF
TGTGCCAGCAGCTTAGCGTCTGGAAACACCATATATTTT
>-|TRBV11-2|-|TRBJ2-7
CASSGGLTWTYEQYF
TGTGCCAGCAGTGGAGGACTGACGTGGACCTACGAGCAGTACTTC
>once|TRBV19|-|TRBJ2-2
CASSIRHGQTGELFF
TGTGCCAGTAGTATACGGCACGGCCAAACCGGGGAGCTGTTTTTT
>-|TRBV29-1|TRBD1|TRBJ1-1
CSVEVLGADRDTEAFF
TGCAGCGTTGAAGTATTGGGGGCAGACAGGGACACTGAAGCTTTCTTT
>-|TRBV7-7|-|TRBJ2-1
CASSLDRRGSYNEQFF
TGTGCCAGCAGCTTAGACAGGCGAGGCTCCTACAATGAGCAGTTCTTC
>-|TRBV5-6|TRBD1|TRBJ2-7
CASSLPGTGGEQYF
TGTGCCAGCAGCTTGCCCGGGACAGGGGGCGAGCAGTACTTC
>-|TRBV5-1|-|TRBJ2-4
CASSLEGEVVKNIQYF
TGCGCCAGCAGCTTAGAGGGAGAGGTAGTCAAAAACATTCAGTACTTC
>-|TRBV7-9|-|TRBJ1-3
CASSSWEGNTIYF
TGTGCCAGCAGCTCCTGGGAGGGAAACACCATATATTTT
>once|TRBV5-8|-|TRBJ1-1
CASSLWTAMNTEAFF
TGTGCCAGCAGCCTTTGGACGGCAATGAACACTGAAGCTTTCTTT
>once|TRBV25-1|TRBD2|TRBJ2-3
CASSEGGSPDTQYF
TGTGCCAGCAGTGAGGGGGGGAGCCCAGATACGCAGTATTTT
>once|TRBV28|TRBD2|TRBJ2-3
CASSSGTRGFTDTQYF
TGTGCCAGCAGTTCGGGGACTAGAGGATTCACAGATACGCAGTATTTT
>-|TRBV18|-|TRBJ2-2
CASSPQGPNTGELFF
TGTGCCAGCTCACCACAGGGACCGAACACCGGGGAGCTGTTTTTT
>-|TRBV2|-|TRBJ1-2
CASSERGGYTF
TGTGCCAGCAGTGAGAGGGGTGGCTACACCTTC
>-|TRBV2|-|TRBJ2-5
CASSELTGGGETQYF
TGTGCCAGCAGTGAACTTACTGGTGGCGGGGAGACCCAGTACTTC
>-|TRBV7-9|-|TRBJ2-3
CASSLAQSPRSIFF
TGTGCCAGCAGCTTAGCACAATCCCCTCGCAGTATTTTTTTT
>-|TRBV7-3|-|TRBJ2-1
CASSLDSDSYNEQFF
TGTGCCAGCAGCTTAGACTCCGACTCCTACAATGAGCAGTTCTTC
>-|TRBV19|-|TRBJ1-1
CATKQGVAVTEAFF
TGTGCCACAAAACAGGGTGTCGCGGTCACTGAAGCTTTCTTT
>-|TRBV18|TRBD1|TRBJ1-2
CASSLWTGTNYGYTF
TGTGCCAGCTCACTCTGGACAGGGACTAACTATGGCTACACCTTC
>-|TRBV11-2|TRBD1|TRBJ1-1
CASSFRRQGRNTEAFF
TGTGCCAGCAGCTTCCGTAGACAGGGGCGAAACACTGAAGCTTTCTTT
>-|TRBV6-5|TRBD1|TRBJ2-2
CASSFRGTGVTGELFF
TGTGCCAGCAGTTTTCGCGGGACAGGAGTCACCGGGGAGCTGTTTTTT
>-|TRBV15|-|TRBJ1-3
CATSGAMRNTIYF
TGTGCCACCAGCGGAGCCATGAGAAACACCATATATTTT
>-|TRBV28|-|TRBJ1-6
CASWDQNNSPLHF
TGTGCCAGCTGGGACCAAAATAATTCACCCCTCCACTTT
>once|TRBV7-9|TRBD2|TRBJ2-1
CASSRLWREDGGQFF
TGTGCCAGCAGCCGCCTTTGGCGGGAGGACGGAGGGCAGTTCTTC